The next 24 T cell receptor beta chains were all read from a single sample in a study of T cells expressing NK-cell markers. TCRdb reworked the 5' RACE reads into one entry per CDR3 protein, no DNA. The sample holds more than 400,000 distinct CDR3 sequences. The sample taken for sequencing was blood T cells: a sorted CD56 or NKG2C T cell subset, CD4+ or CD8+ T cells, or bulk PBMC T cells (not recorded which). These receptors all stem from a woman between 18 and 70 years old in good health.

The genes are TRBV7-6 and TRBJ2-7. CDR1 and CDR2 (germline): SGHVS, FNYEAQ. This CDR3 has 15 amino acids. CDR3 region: CASSLGWTGLYEQYF.

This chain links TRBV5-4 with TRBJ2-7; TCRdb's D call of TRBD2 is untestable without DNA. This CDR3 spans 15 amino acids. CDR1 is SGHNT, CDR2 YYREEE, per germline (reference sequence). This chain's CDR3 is CASSLSAGGPYEQYF.

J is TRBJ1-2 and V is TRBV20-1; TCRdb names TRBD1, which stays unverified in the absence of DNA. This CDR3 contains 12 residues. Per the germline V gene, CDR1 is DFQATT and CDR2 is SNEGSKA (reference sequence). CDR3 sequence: CSGAGADYGYTF.

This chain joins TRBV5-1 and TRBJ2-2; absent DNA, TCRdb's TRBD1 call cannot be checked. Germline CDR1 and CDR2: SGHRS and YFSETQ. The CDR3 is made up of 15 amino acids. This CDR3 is CASSWTGTGTGELFF.

This CDR3 reads CATGYLPTAYEQYF. The chain joins TRBV6-2 or TRBV6-3 to TRBJ2-7. The germline V gene encodes CDR1 MNHEY and CDR2 SVGEGT. The CDR3 loop spans 14 amino acids.

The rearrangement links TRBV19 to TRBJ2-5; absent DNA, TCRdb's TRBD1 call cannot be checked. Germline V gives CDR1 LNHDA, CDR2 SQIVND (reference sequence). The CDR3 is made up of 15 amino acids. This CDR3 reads CASSPPDWNQETQYF.

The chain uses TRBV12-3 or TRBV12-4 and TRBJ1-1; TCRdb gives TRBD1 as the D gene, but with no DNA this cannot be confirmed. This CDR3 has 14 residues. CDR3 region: CASSPTAPGTEAFF.

CDR3 in amino acids: CASSQQSRSYNEQFF. V gene TRBV6-1 combines with J gene TRBJ2-1; TCRdb's assignment of TRBD2 cannot be checked, as there is no DNA. CDR1 MNHNS and CDR2 SASEGT come from the germline V gene. This CDR3 is built from 15 residues.

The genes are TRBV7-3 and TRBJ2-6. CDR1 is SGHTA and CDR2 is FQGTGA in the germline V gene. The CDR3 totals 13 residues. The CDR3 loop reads CASSLIGANVLTF.

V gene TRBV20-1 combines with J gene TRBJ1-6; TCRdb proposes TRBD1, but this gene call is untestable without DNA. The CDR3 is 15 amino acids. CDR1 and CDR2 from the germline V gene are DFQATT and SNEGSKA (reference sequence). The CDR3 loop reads CSAKPPIGGNSPLHF.

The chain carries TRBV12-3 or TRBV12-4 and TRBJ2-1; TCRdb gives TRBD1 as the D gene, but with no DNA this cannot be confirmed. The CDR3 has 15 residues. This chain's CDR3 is CASSVPPSSYNEQFF.

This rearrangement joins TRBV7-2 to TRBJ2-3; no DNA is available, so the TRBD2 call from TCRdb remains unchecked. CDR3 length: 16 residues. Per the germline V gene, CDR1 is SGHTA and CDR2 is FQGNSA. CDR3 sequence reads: CASSHLAGSSTDTQYF.

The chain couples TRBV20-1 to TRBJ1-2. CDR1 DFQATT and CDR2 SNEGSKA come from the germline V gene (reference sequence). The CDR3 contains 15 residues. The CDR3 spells CSARDNEARTYGYTF.

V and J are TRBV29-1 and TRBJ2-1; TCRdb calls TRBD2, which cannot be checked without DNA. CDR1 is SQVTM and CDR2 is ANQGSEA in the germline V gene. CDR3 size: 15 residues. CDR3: CSTLGGNSGIGEQFF.

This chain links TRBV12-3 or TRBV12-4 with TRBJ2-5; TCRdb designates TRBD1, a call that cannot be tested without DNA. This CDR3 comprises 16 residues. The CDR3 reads CASSFGVGPNEETQYF.

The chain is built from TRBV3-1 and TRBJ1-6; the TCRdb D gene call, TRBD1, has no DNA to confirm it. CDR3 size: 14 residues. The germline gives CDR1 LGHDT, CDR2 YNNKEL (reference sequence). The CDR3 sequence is CASSPNRVRSPLHF. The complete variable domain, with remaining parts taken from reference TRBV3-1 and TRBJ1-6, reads DTAVSQTPKYLVTQMGNDKSIKCEQNLGHDTMYWYKQDSKKFLKIMFSYNNKELIINETVPNRFSPKSPDKAHLNLHINSLELGDSAVYFCASSPNRVRSPLHFGNGTRLTVT.

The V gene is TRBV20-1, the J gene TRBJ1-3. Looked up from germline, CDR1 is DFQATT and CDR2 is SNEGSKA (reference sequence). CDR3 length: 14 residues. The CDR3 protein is CSARDSKSGNTIYF.

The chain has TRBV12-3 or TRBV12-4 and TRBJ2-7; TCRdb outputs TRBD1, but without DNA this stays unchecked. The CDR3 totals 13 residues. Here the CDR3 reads CASSGTGGREQYF.

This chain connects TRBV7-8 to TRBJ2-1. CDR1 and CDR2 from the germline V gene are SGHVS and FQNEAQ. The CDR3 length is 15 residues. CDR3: CASSLAEWPYNEQFF.

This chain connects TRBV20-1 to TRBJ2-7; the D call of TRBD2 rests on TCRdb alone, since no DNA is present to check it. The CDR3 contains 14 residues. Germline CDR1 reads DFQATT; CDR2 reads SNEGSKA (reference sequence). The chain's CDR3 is CSAPKELGLYQQYF.

CDR3 loop: CASSDTSNGYTF. V and J are TRBV7-9 and TRBJ1-2. In germline, CDR1 is SEHNR, CDR2 FQNEAQ (reference sequence). The CDR3 loop spans 12 amino acids.

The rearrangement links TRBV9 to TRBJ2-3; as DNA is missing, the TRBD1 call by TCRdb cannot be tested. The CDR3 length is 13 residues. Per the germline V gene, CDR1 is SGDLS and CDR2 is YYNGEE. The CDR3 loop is CASSTQGTDTQYF. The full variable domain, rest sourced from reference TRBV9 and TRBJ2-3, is DSGVTQTPKHLITATGQRVTLRCSPRSGDLSVYWYQQSLDQGLQFLIQYYNGEERAKGNILERFSAQQFPDLHSELNLSSLELGDSALYFCASSTQGTDTQYFGPGTRLTVL.

CDR3 sequence reads: CSGRTSGNTGELFF. The chain uses TRBV29-1 and TRBJ2-2; checking the TCRdb D call of TRBD2 is not possible without DNA. In germline, CDR1 is SQVTM, CDR2 ANQGSEA. The CDR3 sequence is 14 residues long.

The CDR3: CSASGESDTQYF. The rearrangement joins TRBV20-1 to TRBJ2-3; TCRdb names TRBD2, which stays unverified in the absence of DNA. Germline V CDR1 and CDR2: DFQATT, SNEGSKA (reference sequence). The length of the CDR3 is 12 residues.